This T cell receptor (beta chain) emerged from a study of regulatory T cells in long-lasting Graves disease. Study-wide context: Under 3 months of antithyroid drugs had been taken by newly diagnosed Graves' patients.

The sample holds many counts of this clonotype. Antigen unknown. Indicated time point: newly diagnosed GD, antithyroid drugs for less than 3 months. PBMC-extracted RNA yielded the TCR library. Assembly of TCR beta libraries relied on iRepertoire HTBI primers together with Arm-PCR of CDR3 regions. TCRdb analysed the multiplex PCR reads with MiXCR anew, one entry per CDR3 protein. This table has hundreds of thousands of distinct CDR3 sequences, roughly 15% appearing once. The study's findings and limits: Graves' patients with persistent disease showed TCR diversity lower than patients newly diagnosed.

This sample was also put to use in a study of T cells in Graves' hyperthyroidism and ophthalmopathy.

Sample: peripheral blood mononuclear cells (PBMCs), taken at new diagnosis, from a patient treated with antithyroid drugs. The receptor was derived from a man younger than 30 with Graves disease.

The CDR3 loop reads CASSQRALTQYF. The DNA for the CDR3 is TGTGCCAGCAGTCAGCGCGCCCTCACGCAGTATTTT. V usage is TRBV6-1 and J usage is TRBJ2-3; D gene ambiguous. V was shortened by 5 bases and J by 9 bases, with 12 bases between the two germline ends. The germline CDR1 and CDR2 sequences are MNHNS and SASEGT. CDR3 size: 12 residues.